This T cell receptor beta chain appears in the sequencing data of a study of blood T cell repertoires in COVID-19. Study as a whole: T cells, B-cell-depleted T cells, or PBMCs provided the cDNA or gDNA that served as material.

This clone came up a few times. Clones were sequenced by immunoSEQ multiplex PCR, and TCRdb holds only the in-frame ones, with some missing. Of about 150,000 clones listed, roughly 80% were seen once; the top ten hold roughly 2%. The V gene's germline CDR1 is SGHDT and CDR2 YYEEEE. Trimming removed 0 bases from V and 2 bases from J, with 9 bases in between. This CDR3 has 14 amino acids. The sequence came from a man aged 65 to 79 with acute or convalescent COVID-19. V and J are TRBV5-6 and TRBJ2-7, with D possibly matching TRBD2 (6 bases). The material sequenced was peripheral blood. For the CDR3, the DNA is TGTGCCAGCAGCTTGGGTGGACTACCCTACGAGCAGTACTTC. Protein: CASSLGGLPYEQYF.